The clone carrying this T cell receptor beta chain was observed a handful of times. The V and J ends lost 7 bases and 13 bases, in that order; junction bases with no gene match: 13. The CDR3 has 13 amino acids. Germline V gives CDR1 LNHDA, CDR2 SQIVND (reference sequence). These data are taken from a study of blood T cell repertoires in COVID-19. Study in general: T cells, B-cell-depleted T cells, or PBMCs supplied cDNA or gDNA.

Data came from immunoSEQ multiplex PCR; TCRdb stores just in-frame clones and leaves some out. The table shows fewer than 120,000 clones, with approximately 65% occurring only once. Sequenced input: peripheral blood. The origin of this receptor is a woman in her sixties or seventies with acute or convalescent COVID-19. The rearrangement joins TRBV19 to TRBJ1-2; the match to TRBD1 covers 9 bases. The CDR3 sequence: CASTQTGQGQVTF. CDR3 in DNA: TGTGCCAGTACCCAAACGGGACAGGGCCAGGTCACCTTC. Filled out from reference TRBV19 and TRBJ1-2, the complete variable domain reads DGGITQSPKYLFRKEGQNVTLSCEQNLNHDAMYWYRQDPGQGLRLIYYSQIVNDFQKGDIAEGYSVSREKKESFPLTVTSAQKNPTAFYLCASTQTGQGQVTFGSGTRLTVV.